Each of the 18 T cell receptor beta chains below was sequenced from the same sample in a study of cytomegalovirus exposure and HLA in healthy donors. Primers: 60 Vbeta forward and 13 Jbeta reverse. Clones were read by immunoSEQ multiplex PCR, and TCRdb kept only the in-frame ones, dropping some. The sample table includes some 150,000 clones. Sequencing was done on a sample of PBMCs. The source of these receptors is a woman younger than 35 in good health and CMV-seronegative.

In DNA form, the CDR3 reads TGTGCCAGTAGTACCCAGGGGTCCGGGACAGGGTACACCGGGGAGCTGTTTTTT. Residues: CASSTQGSGTGYTGELFF. V usage is TRBV19 and J usage is TRBJ2-2, with 9 bases lining up with TRBD1. CDR3 length: 18 amino acids. Germline CDR1 and CDR2: LNHDA and SQIVND (reference sequence). With 4 bases clipped from V and 3 bases from J, the junction kept 12 bases outside the gene matches.

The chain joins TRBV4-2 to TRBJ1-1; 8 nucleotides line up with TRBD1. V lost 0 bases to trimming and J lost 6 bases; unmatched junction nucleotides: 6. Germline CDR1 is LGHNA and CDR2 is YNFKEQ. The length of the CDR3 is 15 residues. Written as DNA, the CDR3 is TGTGCCAGCAGCCAAGAAACAGGGGGTAGCGCTGAAGCTTTCTTT. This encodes CASSQETGGSAEAFF.

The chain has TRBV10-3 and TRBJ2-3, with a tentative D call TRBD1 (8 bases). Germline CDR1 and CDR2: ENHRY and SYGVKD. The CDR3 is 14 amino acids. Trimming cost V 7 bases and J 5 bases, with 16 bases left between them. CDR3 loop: CAIKKDREGDTQYF. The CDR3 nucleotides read TGTGCCATCAAGAAGGACAGGGAGGGAGATACGCAGTATTTT.

CDR3 loop: CASSGRQGYEQYF. The CDR3 DNA is TGTGCCAGCAGTGGGAGACAGGGCTACGAGCAGTACTTC. The chain employs TRBV6-1 and TRBJ2-7, with 7 bases identical to TRBD1. Germline loops: CDR1 MNHNS, CDR2 SASEGT. The junction had 3 bases not matched to a gene; V was cut back by 4 bases and J by 3 bases. The CDR3 extends over 13 amino acids.

The DNA of the CDR3 is TGCGCCAGCAGCCCGGACGCCGGGACAGGGAACACTGAAGCTTTCTTT. Translating gives CASSPDAGTGNTEAFF. The chain combines TRBV5-1 with TRBJ1-1, with TRBD1 matching over 8 bases. V was pared by 4 bases and J by 1 base, with 9 bases of the junction left unmatched. The CDR3 consists of 16 residues. Germline V gives CDR1 SGHRS, CDR2 YFSETQ.

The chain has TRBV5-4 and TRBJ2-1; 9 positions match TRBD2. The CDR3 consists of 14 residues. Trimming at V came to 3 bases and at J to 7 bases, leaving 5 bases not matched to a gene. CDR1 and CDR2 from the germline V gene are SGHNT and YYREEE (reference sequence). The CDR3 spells CASSSGTSINEQFF. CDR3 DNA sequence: TGTGCCAGCAGCTCCGGGACTAGCATAAATGAGCAGTTCTTC. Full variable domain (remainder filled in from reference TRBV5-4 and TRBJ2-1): ETGVTQSPTHLIKTRGQQVTLRCSSQSGHNTVSWYQQALGQGPQFIFQYYREEENGRGNFPPRFSGLQFPNYSSELNVNALELDDSALYLCASSSGTSINEQFFGPGTRLTVL.

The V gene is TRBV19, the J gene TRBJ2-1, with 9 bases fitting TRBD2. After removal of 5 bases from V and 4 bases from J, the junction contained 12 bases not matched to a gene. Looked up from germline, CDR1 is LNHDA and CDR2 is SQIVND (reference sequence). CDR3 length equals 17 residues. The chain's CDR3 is CASSPGISGSTYNEQFF. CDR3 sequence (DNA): TGTGCCAGTAGTCCCGGGATTAGCGGGAGCACGTACAATGAGCAGTTCTTC. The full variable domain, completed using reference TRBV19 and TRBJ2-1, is DGGITQSPKYLFRKEGQNVTLSCEQNLNHDAMYWYRQDPGQGLRLIYYSQIVNDFQKGDIAEGYSVSREKKESFPLTVTSAQKNPTAFYLCASSPGISGSTYNEQFFGPGTRLTVL.

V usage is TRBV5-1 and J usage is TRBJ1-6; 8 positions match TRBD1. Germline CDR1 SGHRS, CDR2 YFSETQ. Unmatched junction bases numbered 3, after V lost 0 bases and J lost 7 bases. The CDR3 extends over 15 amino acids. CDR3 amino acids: CASSLGGTGNSPLHF. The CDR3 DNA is TGCGCCAGCAGCTTGGGAGGGACAGGCAATTCACCCCTCCACTTT.

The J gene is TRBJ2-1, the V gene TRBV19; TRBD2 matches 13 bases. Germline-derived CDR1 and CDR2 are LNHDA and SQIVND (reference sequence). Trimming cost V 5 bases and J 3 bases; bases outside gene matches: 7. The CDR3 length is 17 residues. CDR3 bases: TGTGCCAGTAGTGGTGGGGGGACTAGCGGGGACTACAATGAGCAGTTCTTC. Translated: CASSGGGTSGDYNEQFF.

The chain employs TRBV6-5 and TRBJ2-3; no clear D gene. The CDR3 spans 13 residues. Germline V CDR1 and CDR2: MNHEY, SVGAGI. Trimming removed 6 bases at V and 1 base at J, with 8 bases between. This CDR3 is CASRTARTDTQYF. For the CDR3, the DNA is TGTGCCAGCAGAACAGCCCGCACAGATACGCAGTATTTT.

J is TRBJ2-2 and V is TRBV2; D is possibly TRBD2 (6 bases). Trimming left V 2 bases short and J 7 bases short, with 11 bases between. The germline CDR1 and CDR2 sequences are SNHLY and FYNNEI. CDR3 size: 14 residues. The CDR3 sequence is CASSERRGYGELFF. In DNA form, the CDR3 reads TGTGCCAGCAGTGAACGTCGGGGGTACGGGGAGCTGTTTTTT.

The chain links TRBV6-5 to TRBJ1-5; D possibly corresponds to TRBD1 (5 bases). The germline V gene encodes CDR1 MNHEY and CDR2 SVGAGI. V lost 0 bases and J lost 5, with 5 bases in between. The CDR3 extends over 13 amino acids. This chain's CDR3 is CASSYSGDQPQHF. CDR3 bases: TGTGCCAGCAGTTACTCAGGGGATCAGCCCCAGCATTTT.

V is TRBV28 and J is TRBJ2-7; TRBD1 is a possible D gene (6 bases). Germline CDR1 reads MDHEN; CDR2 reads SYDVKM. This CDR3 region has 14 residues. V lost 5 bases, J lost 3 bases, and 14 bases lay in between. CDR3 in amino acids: CASSHPGTNYEQYV. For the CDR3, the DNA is TGTGCCAGCAGTCATCCCGGGACAAACTACGAGCAGTACGTC.

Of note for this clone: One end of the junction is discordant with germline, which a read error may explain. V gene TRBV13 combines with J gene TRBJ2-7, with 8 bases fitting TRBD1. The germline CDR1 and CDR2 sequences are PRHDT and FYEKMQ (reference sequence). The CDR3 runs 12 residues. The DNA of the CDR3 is TGTGCCAGCAGCTTTGACAGGGGTACCCCCCAATTC. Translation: CASSFDRGTPQF. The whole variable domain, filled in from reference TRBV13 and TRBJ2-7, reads AAGVIQSPRHLIKEKRETATLKCYPIPRHDTVYWYQQGPGQDPQFLISFYEKMQSDKGSIPDRFSAQQFSDYHSELNMSSLELGDSALYFCASSFDRGTPQFGPGTRLTVT.

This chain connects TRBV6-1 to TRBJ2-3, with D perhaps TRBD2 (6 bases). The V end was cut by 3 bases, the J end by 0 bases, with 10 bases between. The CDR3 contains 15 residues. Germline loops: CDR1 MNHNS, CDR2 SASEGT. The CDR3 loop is CASSEEGYSTDTQYF. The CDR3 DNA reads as TGTGCCAGCAGTGAGGAGGGTTATAGCACAGATACGCAGTATTTT.

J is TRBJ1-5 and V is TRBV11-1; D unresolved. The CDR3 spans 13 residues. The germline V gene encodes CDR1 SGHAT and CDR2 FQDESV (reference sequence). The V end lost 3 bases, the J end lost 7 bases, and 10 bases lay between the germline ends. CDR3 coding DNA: TGTGCCAGCAGCTTCCCAGGTAAGCAGCCCCAGCATTTT. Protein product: CASSFPGKQPQHF.

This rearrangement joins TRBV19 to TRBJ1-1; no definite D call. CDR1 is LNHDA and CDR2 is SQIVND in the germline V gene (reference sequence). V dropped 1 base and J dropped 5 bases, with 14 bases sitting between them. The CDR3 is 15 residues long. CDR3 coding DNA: TGTGCCAGTAGTATAGGTCAGACCGGGAGGACTGAAGCTTTCTTT. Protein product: CASSIGQTGRTEAFF. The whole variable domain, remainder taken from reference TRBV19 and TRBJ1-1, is DGGITQSPKYLFRKEGQNVTLSCEQNLNHDAMYWYRQDPGQGLRLIYYSQIVNDFQKGDIAEGYSVSREKKESFPLTVTSAQKNPTAFYLCASSIGQTGRTEAFFGQGTRLTVV.

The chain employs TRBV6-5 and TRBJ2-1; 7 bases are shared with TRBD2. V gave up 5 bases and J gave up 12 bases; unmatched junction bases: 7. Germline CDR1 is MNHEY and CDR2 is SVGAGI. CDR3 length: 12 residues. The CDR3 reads CASSSGIGWQFF. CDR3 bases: TGTGCCAGCAGTAGCGGGATCGGTTGGCAGTTCTTC.